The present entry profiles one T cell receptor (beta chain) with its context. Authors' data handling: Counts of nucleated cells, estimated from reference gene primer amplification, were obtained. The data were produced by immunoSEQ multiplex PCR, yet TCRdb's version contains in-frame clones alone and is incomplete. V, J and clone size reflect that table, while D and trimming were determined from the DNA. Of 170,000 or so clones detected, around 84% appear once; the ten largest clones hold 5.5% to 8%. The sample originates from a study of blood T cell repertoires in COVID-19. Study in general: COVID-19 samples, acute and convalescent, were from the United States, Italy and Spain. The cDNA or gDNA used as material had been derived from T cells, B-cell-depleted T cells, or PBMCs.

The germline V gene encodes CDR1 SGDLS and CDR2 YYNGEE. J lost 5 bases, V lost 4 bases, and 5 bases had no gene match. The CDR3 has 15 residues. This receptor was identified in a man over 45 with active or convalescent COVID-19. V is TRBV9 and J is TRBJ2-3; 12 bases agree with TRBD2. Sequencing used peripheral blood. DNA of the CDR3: TGTGCCAGCAGCCCCCTAGCGGGGGGGCGAGATACGCAGTATTTT. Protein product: CASSPLAGGRDTQYF.